A single sample gave rise to the 18 T cell receptor beta chains below, sequenced in a study of shared clonotypes between healthy human individuals. The data were produced by immunoSEQ multiplex PCR, yet TCRdb's version contains in-frame clones alone and is incomplete. The data show a few hundred thousand clones, with 79% seen just once and 12% held by the top ten. The material sequenced was PBMCs. These receptors came from a woman between 35 and 50 years old in good health. Some clones in this sample may be carry-over from other donors' samples.

This chain connects TRBV29-1 to TRBJ2-5, with a weak D call TRBD2 (7 bases). The CDR3 has 13 residues. Trimming removed 5 bases from V and 2 bases from J, with 12 bases in between. Germline CDR1 reads SQVTM; CDR2 reads ANQGSEA. CDR3 sequence reads: CSVRGDTQETQYF. As DNA, the CDR3 is TGCAGCGTTCGGGGGGACACGCAAGAGACCCAGTACTTC.

V gene TRBV18 combines with J gene TRBJ1-1; the match to TRBD1 covers 7 bases. This CDR3 has 16 residues. The V and J ends lost 4 bases and 0 bases, in that order; junction bases with no gene match: 8. The V gene's germline CDR1 is KGHSH and CDR2 LQKENI. This CDR3 reads CASSLGQASMNTEAFF. For the CDR3, the DNA is TGTGCCAGCTCACTCGGACAGGCGAGTATGAACACTGAAGCTTTCTTT.

The chain carries TRBV19 and TRBJ2-7; 8 bases align to TRBD1. This CDR3 spans 14 amino acids. The V gene end was trimmed by 5 bases and the J gene end by 4 bases; junction bases not matched to a gene: 7. CDR1 is LNHDA and CDR2 is SQIVND in the germline V gene (reference sequence). The CDR3 sequence is CASSLPGTGYEQYF. For the CDR3, the DNA is TGTGCCAGTAGTCTCCCCGGGACAGGTTACGAGCAGTACTTC.

This clone was detected only once. The chain links TRBV7-3 to TRBJ2-2; TRBD2 might be the D (5 bases). Germline loops: CDR1 SGHTA, CDR2 FQGTGA. V lost 3 bases, J lost 6 bases, and 8 bases lay in between. This CDR3 is 13 amino acids long. In DNA, the CDR3 is TGTGCCAGCAGCTTCCAGGAGGCCGGGGAGCTGTTTTTT. This gives the protein CASSFQEAGELFF.

This clone was found many times. The chain couples TRBV27 to TRBJ2-3, with D possibly being TRBD2 (5 bases). V was cut by 5 bases and J by 3 bases, with 15 bases left in between. This CDR3 spans 15 amino acids. The germline V gene has CDR1 MNHEY and CDR2 SMNVEV (reference sequence). CDR3 sequence reads: CASSTLGYGTDTQYF. In DNA, the CDR3 is TGTGCCAGCAGTACACTAGGGTACGGAACAGATACGCAGTATTTT.

The rearrangement joins TRBV4-3 to TRBJ2-3; TRBD1 aligns across 7 bases. This CDR3 region has 15 residues. Per the germline V gene, CDR1 is LGHNA and CDR2 is YSLEER. V lost 1 base and J lost 2; bases outside the gene matches: 3. CDR3 sequence (DNA): TGCGCCAGCAGCCAAGGAGGGACAGCCACAGATACGCAGTATTTT. It specifies CASSQGGTATDTQYF.

This rearrangement joins TRBV28 to TRBJ2-1; 11 bases are shared with TRBD1. The trim removed 1 base at V and 4 bases at J, leaving 15 bases unmatched. Germline CDR1 MDHEN, CDR2 SYDVKM. The CDR3 consists of 20 residues. The CDR3 bases are TGTGCCAGCAGTTTATCCGTTTTAGCTTCCGGGACAGGGGGTTACAATGAGCAGTTCTTC. This encodes CASSLSVLASGTGGYNEQFF.

The rearrangement joins TRBV5-4 to TRBJ2-4; 7 bases map to TRBD1. CDR1 is SGHNT and CDR2 is YYREEE in the germline V gene (reference sequence). J gave up 6 bases and V 2 bases, and 2 bases lay outside the gene matches. The CDR3 sequence is 13 residues long. CDR3 coding DNA: TGTGCCAGCAGCTTCGGGGACAGAAACATTCAGTACTTC. Protein sequence: CASSFGDRNIQYF.

The CDR3 protein is CSARQGGYEQYF. The CDR3 DNA follows: TGCAGCGCCCGACAGGGGGGCTACGAGCAGTACTTC. This rearrangement joins TRBV29-1 to TRBJ2-7, with 9 nucleotides matching TRBD1. Unmatched junction bases numbered 4, after V lost 7 bases and J lost 3 bases. Germline-derived CDR1 and CDR2 are SQVTM and ANQGSEA. The CDR3 is 12 residues long.

With regard to this clone: A much larger clone is a single base away; this may be a read error. Other DNA sequences in the same sample also yield this CDR3. The genes are TRBV7-2 and TRBJ2-3; 12 positions match TRBD2. Germline V lookup: CDR1 SGHTA, CDR2 FQGNSA. The CDR3 consists of 19 residues. V lost 1 base, J lost 4 bases, and 12 bases stayed unmatched. In DNA form, the CDR3 reads TGTGCCAGCAGCTTAGTATCTAGCGGGAGGGGGGAAGTCGCAGATACGCAGTATTTT. Amino acids: CASSLVSSGRGEVADTQYF.

The chain carries TRBV6-1 and TRBJ2-5; TRBD2 is a possible D gene (5 bases). The ends were cut back, 5 bases at V and 0 bases at J, with 13 bases in the middle. Germline CDR1 MNHNS, CDR2 SASEGT. The CDR3 covers 15 residues. The CDR3 region is CASSSEGLYQETQYF. Written as DNA, the CDR3 is TGTGCCAGCAGTTCCGAGGGTCTGTACCAAGAGACCCAGTACTTC.

The chain combines TRBV7-8 with TRBJ2-5; D might be TRBD1 (5 bases). There are 17 residues in the CDR3. Deletions cut 1 base from V and 5 bases from J, with 20 bases between. Germline CDR1 reads SGHVS; CDR2 reads FQNEAQ. The CDR3 region has the DNA TGTGCCAGCAGCTTAGGGTCCCAGGGTTTACGTGGGGAGACCCAGTACTTC. Its translation is CASSLGSQGLRGETQYF.

V and J are TRBV11-2 and TRBJ2-2; TRBD2 aligns across 7 bases. V gave up 0 bases and J gave up 7 bases; unmatched junction bases: 11. The CDR3 sequence is 17 residues long. Germline loops: CDR1 SGHAT, CDR2 FQNNGV. CDR3 region: CASSLELWEGRVGELFF. In DNA, the CDR3 is TGTGCCAGCAGCTTAGAGTTGTGGGAGGGCCGTGTCGGGGAGCTGTTTTTT.

The chain links TRBV7-2 to TRBJ2-1, with 9 bases identical to TRBD2. The V segment lost 6 bases and the J segment 8 bases; nucleotides outside the gene matches: 8. Germline V gene data show CDR1 as SGHTA and CDR2 as FQGNSA. The CDR3 length is 14 residues. The CDR3 is CASSPGLAFDEQFF. CDR3 nucleotides: TGTGCCAGCAGTCCGGGACTAGCCTTCGATGAGCAGTTCTTC.

Of note for this clone: Other DNA sequences in this sample translate to the same CDR3. This chain uses TRBV18 with TRBJ2-7, with unresolved D. The CDR3 length is 12 residues. The ends were cut back, 2 bases at V and 5 bases at J, with 7 bases in the middle. Germline CDR1 KGHSH, CDR2 LQKENI. In nucleotides, the CDR3 is TGTGCCAGCTCACCATCTCGGGACGAGCAGTACTTC. It translates to CASSPSRDEQYF. Complete variable domain (other parts from reference TRBV18 and TRBJ2-7): NAGVMQNPRHLVRRRGQEARLRCSPMKGHSHVYWYRQLPEEGLKFMVYLQKENIIDESGMPKERFSAEFPKEGPSILRIQQVVRGDSAAYFCASSPSRDEQYFGPGTRLTVT.

The chain is built from TRBV30 and TRBJ1-4; D gene ambiguous. Germline lookup yields CDR1 GTSNPN and CDR2 SVGIG (reference sequence). V was pared by 4 bases and J by 5 bases, with 8 bases between. The CDR3 consists of 12 residues. Here the CDR3 DNA reads TGTGCCTGGAAGGGTGACAATGAAAAACTGTTTTTT. This sequence encodes CAWKGDNEKLFF.

The chain links TRBV30 to TRBJ2-7; a weak D match, TRBD2 (5 bases). Germline V CDR1 and CDR2: GTSNPN, SVGIG (reference sequence). This CDR3 has 13 amino acids. Trimming took 5 bases from V and 3 from J, leaving 14 bases between them. The CDR3 DNA reads as TGTGCCTGGGGCGAGGGAGTGGGCTACGAGCAGTACTTC. Residues: CAWGEGVGYEQYF.

Many counts were recorded for this clone. The gene calls are TRBV10-3 and TRBJ2-7, with TRBD2 identical over 10 bases. The germline V gene has CDR1 ENHRY and CDR2 SYGVKD. The CDR3 extends over 17 amino acids. V gave up 7 bases and J gave up 4 bases; unmatched junction bases: 16. The CDR3 is CAIKSGLVSGRTYEQYF. The CDR3 nucleotides read TGTGCCATCAAGTCGGGCTTGGTTAGCGGGAGGACGTACGAGCAGTACTTC.